This is a list of T cell receptor beta chains from one sample in a study of vaccination effects on CD4 cells after COVID-19. Produced via immunoSEQ multiplex PCR; TCRdb's table is partial and in-frame only. The table has about 37,000 clones, 60% to 75% seen once. Antigen specificity for these receptors is unknown. Sequenced material: CD4+ T cells from PBMCs cultured without peptide, taken before COVID-19 vaccination. The source of these receptors is a human donor who received a COVID-19 vaccine. Each CDR3 is given with its conserved first and last residue. D genes are given only for firm matches. Expanded clones are given a class, and other clones once, few, many or no size at all.

D	size	V	J	DNA	CDR3
TRBD2	NA	TRBV5-1	TRBJ2-7	TGCGCCAGCAGCTTGGGACTAGCGGGAGCCTACGAGCAGTACTTC	CASSLGLAGAYEQYF
NA	NA	TRBV3-1/TRBV3-2	TRBJ2-7	TGTGCCAGCAGCCAAGGAGGGGGGCTCTCCTACGAGCAGTACTTC	CASSQGGGLSYEQYF
NA	NA	TRBV6-2/TRBV6-3	TRBJ1-5	TGTGCCAGCAGTCACTACAGGGTAGGAAGCAATCAGCCCCAGCATTTT	CASSHYRVGSNQPQHF
NA	NA	TRBV5-1	TRBJ1-1	TGCGCCACCGGAGCGATGGTAGGGACTGAAGCTTTCTTT	CATGAMVGTEAFF
NA	NA	TRBV4-2	TRBJ1-5	TGTGCCAGCAGCCAAGGCAGCAATCAGCCCCAGCATTTT	CASSQGSNQPQHF
NA	NA	TRBV5-4	TRBJ1-1	TGTGCCAGCAGCCGTGACGGGAACACTGAAGCTTTCTTT	CASSRDGNTEAFF
TRBD2	few	TRBV28	TRBJ2-1	TGTGCCAGCAGTTCACTAGCGGGAGGGCCGAATGAGCAGTTCTTC	CASSSLAGGPNEQFF
NA	NA	TRBV5-4	TRBJ2-7	TGTGCCAGCAGCAGGGGACCGTTAAGCTACGAGCAGTACTTC	CASSRGPLSYEQYF
NA	NA	TRBV18	TRBJ1-2	TGTGCCAGCTCACCACAAGACAGTCCAGAGAGGTCTAACTATGGCTACACCTTC	CASSPQDSPERSNYGYTF
NA	NA	TRBV19	TRBJ1-1	TGTGCCACCCGTGGGGGGAACACTGAAGCTTTCTTT	CATRGGNTEAFF
TRBD2	NA	TRBV5-1	TRBJ2-5	TGCGCCAGCAGCCCATCCCCACTAGCGGAACAAGAGACCCAGTACTTC	CASSPSPLAEQETQYF
NA	few	TRBV6-2/TRBV6-3	TRBJ2-1	TGTGCCAGCAGTCGACTAGTCCGTCACAATGAGCAGTTCTTC	CASSRLVRHNEQFF
NA	NA	TRBV3-1/TRBV3-2	TRBJ1-1	TGTGCCAGCAGCCAAGGCCAGGGCCCTGAAGCTTTCTTT	CASSQGQGPEAFF
NA	few	TRBV30	TRBJ1-2	TGTGCCTGGAGGGCATTAGGGGGGTATGGCTACACCTTC	CAWRALGGYGYTF
NA	few	TRBV19	TRBJ1-5	TGTGCCAGTAGTAGGGCAGGGGATCAGCCCCAGCATTTT	CASSRAGDQPQHF
TRBD1	once	TRBV28	TRBJ1-1	TGTGCCAGCAGCTTGGGGCCAGGACAGGCCTTTCCCGAAGCTTTCTTT	CASSLGPGQAFPEAFF
TRBD1	NA	TRBV28	TRBJ2-1	TGTGCCAGCAGTGCAGGACAGGGGGGCCCCTACAATGAGCAGTTCTTC	CASSAGQGGPYNEQFF
NA	NA	TRBV11-2	TRBJ2-1	TGTGCCAGCAGCTTACTGCAGTGGAACAATGAGCAGTTCTTC	CASSLLQWNNEQFF
NA	NA	TRBV28	TRBJ2-1	TGTGCCAGCTACTTCACAGGGAAAAGCTCCTACAATGAGCAGTTCTTC	CASYFTGKSSYNEQFF
NA	few	TRBV30	TRBJ2-1	TGTGCCTGGAGTGTAATGGGGGGGCGCATCGACAATGAGCAGTTCTTC	CAWSVMGGRIDNEQFF
NA	few	TRBV6-4	TRBJ2-7	TGTGCCAGCAGTGACTCAGAGGGGGACCTGAAGGCCTACGAGCAGTACTTC	CASSDSEGDLKAYEQYF
NA	NA	TRBV6-6	TRBJ1-6	TGTGCCAGTACCAGGGACTCCTATAATTCACCCCTCCACTTT	CASTRDSYNSPLHF
NA	NA	TRBV18	TRBJ1-6	TGTGCCAGCTCAGCCGGGACGGGTTCACCCCTCCACTTT	CASSAGTGSPLHF
TRBD1	once	TRBV7-9	TRBJ1-1	TGTGCCAGCAGCCACGGACAGGGGGCTGAAGCTTTCTTT	CASSHGQGAEAFF
TRBD2	NA	TRBV29-1	TRBJ2-2	TGCAGCGTTGGACTAGCGGGAGTGAGTGGGGAGCTGTTTTTT	CSVGLAGVSGELFF
NA	few	TRBV9	TRBJ1-2	TGTGCCAGCAGCGTAGCTGTAGGGGCCGTTTATGGCTACACCTTC	CASSVAVGAVYGYTF
TRBD1	NA	TRBV4-3	TRBJ1-2	TGCGCCAGCAGCCAAGACCGATACGACAGGGACTATGGCTACACCTTC	CASSQDRYDRDYGYTF
NA	NA	TRBV7-9	TRBJ1-3	TGTGCCAGCAGCTTCCGGGACACAAGCTCTGGAAACACCATATATTTT	CASSFRDTSSGNTIYF
NA	NA	TRBV3-1/TRBV3-2	TRBJ2-5	TGTGCCAGCAGCCAAGATATCCAGGGGACCCAGTACTTC	CASSQDIQGTQYF
NA	NA	TRBV12-3/TRBV12-4	TRBJ1-2	TGTGCCAGCAGTTTAGAGCCTAACTATGGCTACACCTTC	CASSLEPNYGYTF
TRBD1	once	TRBV19	TRBJ1-1	TGTGCCACCTCGAAGGAGGGGGCTGACACTGAAGCTTTCTTT	CATSKEGADTEAFF
NA	NA	TRBV5-4	TRBJ2-3	TGTGCCAGCAGCCCCTGGGGGTCCGAGCGGCAGTATTTT	CASSPWGSERQYF
NA	NA	TRBV6-2/TRBV6-3	TRBJ1-1	TGTGCCAGCAGCCTGGGACCGAACACTGAAGCTTTCTTT	CASSLGPNTEAFF
NA	NA	TRBV19	TRBJ2-4	TGTGCCAGTAGGATGGCTTTTGGCTATGAAGCCAAAAACATTCAGTACTTC	CASRMAFGYEAKNIQYF
TRBD1	NA	TRBV7-6	TRBJ1-1	TGTGCCAGCAGCCTCTCAGGGGGATTGAACACTGAAGCTTTCTTT	CASSLSGGLNTEAFF
TRBD2	NA	TRBV7-9	TRBJ2-1	TGTGCTACCGAGAGTGCTAGCGGCTCCTACAATGAGCAGTTCTTC	CATESASGSYNEQFF
NA	NA	TRBV28	TRBJ1-2	TGTGCCAGCAGTTTCGGGGCTGGGGACGAGAACTATGGCTACACCTTC	CASSFGAGDENYGYTF
TRBD2	NA	TRBV29-1	TRBJ2-3	TGCAGCGTTGACTGGACTAGCGGGAGGACCACAGATACGCAGTATTTT	CSVDWTSGRTTDTQYF
TRBD1	NA	TRBV10-3	TRBJ1-1	TGTGCCATCCGGGGACAGGGAGGGCGGGACACTGAAGCTTTCTTT	CAIRGQGGRDTEAFF
NA	NA	TRBV12-3/TRBV12-4	TRBJ1-2	TGTGCCAGCAGAAAGACAGCTATCTATGGCTACACCTTC	CASRKTAIYGYTF
TRBD1	NA	TRBV9	TRBJ2-2	TGTGCCAGCAGCCCAAACTTTGGAACAGGGGTTTGGGGCACCGGGGAGCTGTTTTTT	CASSPNFGTGVWGTGELFF
NA	NA	TRBV4-2	TRBJ2-4	TGTGCCAGCAGCCAGATATCCGTAAGTGCTACGGACATTCAGTACTTC	CASSQISVSATDIQYF